The source of this T cell receptor beta chain is a study of lymphopenia after photon versus proton radiotherapy. Points from the study as a whole: A bigger post-nadir fall in TCR diversity correlated inversely with survival time in deceased patients.

This clone was seen just once. Its specificity is not known. From germline, CDR1 is MDHEN and CDR2 SYDVKM. V lost 3 bases and J 1 base, leaving 22 bases between the germline ends. CDR3 length: 19 amino acids. TCRdb's table, derived via immunoSEQ multiplex PCR, lists solely in-frame clones and lacks some. Among around 66,000 clones listed, about 90% were seen once. The gene calls are TRBV28 and TRBJ2-1, with D maybe TRBD1 (6 bases). This receptor was identified in a man aged 40-55 years with gastric cancer. The source was peripheral blood, collected from a patient treated with photon-based radiotherapy. For the CDR3, the DNA is TGTGCCAGCAGTTTCTTCGAGGACCCGGGACAATCTTCCTACAATGAGCAGTTCTTC. Amino acids: CASSFFEDPGQSSYNEQFF.